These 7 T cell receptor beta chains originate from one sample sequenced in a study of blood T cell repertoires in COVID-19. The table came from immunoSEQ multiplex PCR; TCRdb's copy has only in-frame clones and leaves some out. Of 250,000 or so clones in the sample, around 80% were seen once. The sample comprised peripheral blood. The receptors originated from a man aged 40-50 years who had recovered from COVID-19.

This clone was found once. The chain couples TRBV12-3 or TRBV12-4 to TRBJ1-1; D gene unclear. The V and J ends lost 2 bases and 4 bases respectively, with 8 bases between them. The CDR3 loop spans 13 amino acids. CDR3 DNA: TGTGCCAGCAGTTTAACACCCGCCACTGAAGCTTTCTTT. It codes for CASSLTPATEAFF.

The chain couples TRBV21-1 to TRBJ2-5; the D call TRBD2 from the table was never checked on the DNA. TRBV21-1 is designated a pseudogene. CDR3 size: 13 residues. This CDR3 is CASGLAGQETQYF. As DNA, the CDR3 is TGTGCCAGCGGACTAGCGGGCCAAGAGACCCAGTACTTC.

CDR3 sequence (DNA): TGCGCCAGCAGTGAAGGCTCAGGGATCTACGAGCAGTACTTC. Protein sequence: CASSEGSGIYEQYF. V gene TRBV10-1 combines with J gene TRBJ2-7, with D perhaps TRBD1 (5 bases). Trimming removed 3 bases at V and 3 bases at J, with 12 bases between. Germline V gives CDR1 WNHNN, CDR2 SYGVQD (reference sequence). The CDR3 is made up of 14 amino acids.

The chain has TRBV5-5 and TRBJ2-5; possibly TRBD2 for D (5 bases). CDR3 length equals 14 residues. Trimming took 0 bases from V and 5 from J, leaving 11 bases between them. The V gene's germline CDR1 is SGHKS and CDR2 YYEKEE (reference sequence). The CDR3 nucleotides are TGTGCCAGCAGCTTGGAGGACCGGAGGGAGACCCAGTACTTC. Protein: CASSLEDRRETQYF.

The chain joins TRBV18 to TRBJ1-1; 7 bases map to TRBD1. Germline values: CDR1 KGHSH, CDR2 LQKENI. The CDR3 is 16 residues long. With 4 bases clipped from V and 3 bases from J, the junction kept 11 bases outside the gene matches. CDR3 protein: CASSQTSTGSDTEAFF. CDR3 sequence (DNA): TGTGCCAGCTCACAAACCTCGACAGGGTCGGACACTGAAGCTTTCTTT.

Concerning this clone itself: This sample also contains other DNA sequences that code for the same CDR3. The CDR3 nucleotides read TGTGCCAGCAGGGAACTAGCGGGAGGGCCAGATACGCAGTATTTT. It encodes CASRELAGGPDTQYF. The chain links TRBV2 to TRBJ2-3, with 13 bases that match TRBD2. The V gene end was trimmed by 6 bases and the J gene end by 4 bases; junction bases not matched to a gene: 4. The CDR3 length is 15 residues. CDR1 is SNHLY, CDR2 FYNNEI, per germline.

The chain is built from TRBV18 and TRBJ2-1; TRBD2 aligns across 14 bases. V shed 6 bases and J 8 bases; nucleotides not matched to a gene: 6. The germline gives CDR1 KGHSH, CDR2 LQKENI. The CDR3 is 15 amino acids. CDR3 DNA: TGTGCCAGCTCCCAGACTAGCGGGGGGGCCGATGAGCAGTTCTTC. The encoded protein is CASSQTSGGADEQFF.